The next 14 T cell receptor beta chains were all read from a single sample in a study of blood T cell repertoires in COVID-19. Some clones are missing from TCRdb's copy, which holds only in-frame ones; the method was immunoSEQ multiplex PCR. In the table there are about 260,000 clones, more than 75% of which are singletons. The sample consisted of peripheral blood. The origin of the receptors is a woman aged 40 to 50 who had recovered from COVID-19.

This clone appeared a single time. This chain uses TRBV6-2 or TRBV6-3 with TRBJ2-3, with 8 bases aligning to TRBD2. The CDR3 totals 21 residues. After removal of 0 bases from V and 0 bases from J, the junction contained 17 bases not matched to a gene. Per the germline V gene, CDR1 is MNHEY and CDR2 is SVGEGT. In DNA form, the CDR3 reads TGTGCCAGCAGTTACTCGGGCGGGGGGAACTTTCGAGCCACTAGCACAGATACGCAGTATTTT. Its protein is CASSYSGGGNFRATSTDTQYF.

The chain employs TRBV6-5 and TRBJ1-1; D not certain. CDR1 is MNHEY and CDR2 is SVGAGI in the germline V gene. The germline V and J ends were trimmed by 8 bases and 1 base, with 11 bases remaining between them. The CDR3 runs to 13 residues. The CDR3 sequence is CASRTFGNTEAFF. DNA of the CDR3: TGTGCCAGCCGGACTTTTGGGAACACTGAAGCTTTCTTT.

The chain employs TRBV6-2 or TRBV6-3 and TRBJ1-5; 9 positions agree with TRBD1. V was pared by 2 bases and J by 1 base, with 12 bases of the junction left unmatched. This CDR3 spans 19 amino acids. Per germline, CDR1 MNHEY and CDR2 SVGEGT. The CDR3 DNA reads TGTGCCAGCAGTTACCCGAACCGGGACAGGGTTTCGAGCAATCAGCCCCAGCATTTT. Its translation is CASSYPNRDRVSSNQPQHF.

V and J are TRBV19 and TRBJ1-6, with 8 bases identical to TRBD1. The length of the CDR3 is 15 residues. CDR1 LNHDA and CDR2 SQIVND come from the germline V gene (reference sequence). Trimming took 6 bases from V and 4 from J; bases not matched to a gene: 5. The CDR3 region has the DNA TGTGCCAGTAGGGTGACAGGGGATTATAATTCACCCCTCCACTTT. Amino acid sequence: CASRVTGDYNSPLHF.

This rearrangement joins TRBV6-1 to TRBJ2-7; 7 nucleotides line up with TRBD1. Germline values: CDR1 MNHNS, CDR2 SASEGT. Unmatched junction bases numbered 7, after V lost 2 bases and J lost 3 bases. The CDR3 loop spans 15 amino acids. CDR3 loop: CASSERGQPNYEQYF. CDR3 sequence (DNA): TGTGCCAGCAGTGAAAGGGGACAGCCAAACTACGAGCAGTACTTC.

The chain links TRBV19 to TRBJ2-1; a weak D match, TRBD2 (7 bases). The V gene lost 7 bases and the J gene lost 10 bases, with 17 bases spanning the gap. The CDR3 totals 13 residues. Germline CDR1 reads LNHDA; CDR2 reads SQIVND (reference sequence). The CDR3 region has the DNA TGTGCCAGTACCTGGGGGGGGCTCCCCGAGCAGTTCTTC. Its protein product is CASTWGGLPEQFF.

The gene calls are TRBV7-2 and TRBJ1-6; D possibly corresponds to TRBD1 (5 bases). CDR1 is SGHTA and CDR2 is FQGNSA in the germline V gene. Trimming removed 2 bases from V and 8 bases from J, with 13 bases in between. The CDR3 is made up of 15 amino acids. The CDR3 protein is CASSLRYRSDSPLHF. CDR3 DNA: TGTGCCAGCAGCTTAAGATACAGGTCGGATTCACCCCTCCACTTT.

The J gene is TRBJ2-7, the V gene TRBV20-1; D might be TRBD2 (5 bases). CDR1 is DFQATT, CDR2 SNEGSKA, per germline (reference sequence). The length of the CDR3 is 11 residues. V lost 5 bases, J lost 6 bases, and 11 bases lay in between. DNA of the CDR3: TGCAGTGCTGACGGCGGGTTCGAGCAGTACTTC. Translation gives CSADGGFEQYF.

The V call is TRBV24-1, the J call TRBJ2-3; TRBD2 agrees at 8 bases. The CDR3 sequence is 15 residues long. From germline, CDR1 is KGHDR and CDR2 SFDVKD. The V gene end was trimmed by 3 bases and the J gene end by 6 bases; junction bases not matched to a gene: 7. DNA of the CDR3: TGTGCCACCAGTGATGTCGGGGGGGCAGGGGATACGCAGTATTTT. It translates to CATSDVGGAGDTQYF.

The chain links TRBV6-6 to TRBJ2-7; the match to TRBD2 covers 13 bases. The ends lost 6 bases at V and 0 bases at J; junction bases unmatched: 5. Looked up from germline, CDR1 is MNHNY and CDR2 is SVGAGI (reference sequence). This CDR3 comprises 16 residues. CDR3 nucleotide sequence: TGTGCCAGCAGCTTGCGGACTAGCGGGGGCTCCTACGAGCAGTACTTC. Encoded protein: CASSLRTSGGSYEQYF.

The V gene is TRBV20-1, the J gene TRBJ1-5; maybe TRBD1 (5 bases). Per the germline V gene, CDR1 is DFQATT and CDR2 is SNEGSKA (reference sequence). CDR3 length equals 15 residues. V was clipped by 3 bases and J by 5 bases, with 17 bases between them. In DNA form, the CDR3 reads TGCAGTGCTAGTCTTCAGGGAATGGTTGATCAGCCCCAGCATTTT. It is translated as CSASLQGMVDQPQHF.

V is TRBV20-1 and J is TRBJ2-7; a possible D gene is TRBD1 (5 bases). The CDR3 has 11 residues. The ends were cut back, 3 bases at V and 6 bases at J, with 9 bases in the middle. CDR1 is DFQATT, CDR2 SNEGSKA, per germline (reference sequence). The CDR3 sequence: CSASWGGEQYF. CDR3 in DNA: TGCAGTGCTAGTTGGGGCGGCGAGCAGTACTTC.

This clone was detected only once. The CDR3 DNA follows: TGTGCCGATGCCCTCCCGGACAGCAGTTACGAGCAGTACTTC. Protein: CADALPDSSYEQYF. The chain combines TRBV7-2 with TRBJ2-7; TRBD1 is a possible D gene (6 bases). The CDR3 has 14 residues. Between the trimmed V and J ends, which lost 11 bases and 4 bases, there was a span of 21 bases. Germline CDR1 is SGHTA and CDR2 is FQGNSA. The full variable domain, completed using reference TRBV7-2 and TRBJ2-7, is GAGVSQSPSNKVTEKGKDVELRCDPISGHTALYWYRQSLGQGLEFLIYFQGNSAPDKSGLPSDRFSAERTGGSVSTLTIQRTQQEDSAVYLCADALPDSSYEQYFGPGTRLTVT.

The CDR3 coding sequence is TGTGCCAGTAGTGCCTCCGACAGGGTCGGCTACACCTTC. Residues: CASSASDRVGYTF. J is TRBJ1-2 and V is TRBV19; 7 nucleotides agree with TRBD1. CDR3 length: 13 residues. The V gene end was trimmed by 5 bases and the J gene end by 8 bases; junction bases not matched to a gene: 8. The germline V gene has CDR1 LNHDA and CDR2 SQIVND (reference sequence).